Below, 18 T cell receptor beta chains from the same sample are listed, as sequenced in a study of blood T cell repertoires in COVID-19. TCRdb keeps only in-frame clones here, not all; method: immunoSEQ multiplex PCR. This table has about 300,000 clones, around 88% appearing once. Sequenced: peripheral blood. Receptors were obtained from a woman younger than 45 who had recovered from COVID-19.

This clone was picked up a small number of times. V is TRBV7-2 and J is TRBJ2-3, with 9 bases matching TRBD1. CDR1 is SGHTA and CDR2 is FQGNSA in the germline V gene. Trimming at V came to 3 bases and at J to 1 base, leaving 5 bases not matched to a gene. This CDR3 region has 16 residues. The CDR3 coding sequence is TGTGCCAGCAGCTTTCCCCGGGACAGGGGCACAGATACGCAGTATTTT. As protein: CASSFPRDRGTDTQYF.

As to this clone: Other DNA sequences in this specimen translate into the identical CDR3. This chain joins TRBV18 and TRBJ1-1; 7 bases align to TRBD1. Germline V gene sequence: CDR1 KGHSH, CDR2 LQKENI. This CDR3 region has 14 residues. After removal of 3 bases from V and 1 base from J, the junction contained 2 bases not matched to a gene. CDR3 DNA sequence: TGTGCCAGCTCACCCGGGACAGCGAACACTGAAGCTTTCTTT. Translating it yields CASSPGTANTEAFF.

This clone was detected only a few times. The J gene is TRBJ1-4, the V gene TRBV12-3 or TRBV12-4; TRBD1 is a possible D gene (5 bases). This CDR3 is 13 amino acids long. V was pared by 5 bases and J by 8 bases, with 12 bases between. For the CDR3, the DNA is TGTGCCAGCAGTGACAGCGTAGGGGAAAAACTGTTTTTT. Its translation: CASSDSVGEKLFF.

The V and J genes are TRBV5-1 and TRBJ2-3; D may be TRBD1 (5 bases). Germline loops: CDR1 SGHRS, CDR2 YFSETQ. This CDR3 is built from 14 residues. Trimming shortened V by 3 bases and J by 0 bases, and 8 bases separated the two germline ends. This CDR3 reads CASSSDISTDTQYF. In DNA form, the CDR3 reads TGCGCCAGCAGCTCGGACATTAGCACAGATACGCAGTATTTT.

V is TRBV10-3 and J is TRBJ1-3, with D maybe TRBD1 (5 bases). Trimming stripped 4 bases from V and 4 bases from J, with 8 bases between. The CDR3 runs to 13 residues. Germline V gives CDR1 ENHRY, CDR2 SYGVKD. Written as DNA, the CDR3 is TGTGCCATCAGTGGGACATCCGGAAACACCATATATTTT. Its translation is CAISGTSGNTIYF.

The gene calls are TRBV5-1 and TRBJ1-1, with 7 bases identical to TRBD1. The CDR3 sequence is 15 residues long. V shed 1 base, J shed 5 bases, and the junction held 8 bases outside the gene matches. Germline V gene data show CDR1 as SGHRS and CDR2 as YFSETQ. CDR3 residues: CASSLTGAGYTEAFF. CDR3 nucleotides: TGCGCCAGCAGCTTGACAGGGGCGGGCTATACTGAAGCTTTCTTT.

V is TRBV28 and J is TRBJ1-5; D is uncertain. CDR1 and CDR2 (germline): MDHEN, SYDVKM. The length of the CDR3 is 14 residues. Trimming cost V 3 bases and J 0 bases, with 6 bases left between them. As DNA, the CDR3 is TGTGCCAGCAGTTTTGGCTTTAGCAATCAGCCCCAGCATTTT. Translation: CASSFGFSNQPQHF.

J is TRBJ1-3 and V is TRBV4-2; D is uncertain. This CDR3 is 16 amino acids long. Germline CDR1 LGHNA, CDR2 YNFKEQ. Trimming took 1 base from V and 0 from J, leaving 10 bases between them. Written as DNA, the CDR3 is TGTGCCAGCAGCCAAGTTGGACGGGACTCTGGAAACACCATATATTTT. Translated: CASSQVGRDSGNTIYF.

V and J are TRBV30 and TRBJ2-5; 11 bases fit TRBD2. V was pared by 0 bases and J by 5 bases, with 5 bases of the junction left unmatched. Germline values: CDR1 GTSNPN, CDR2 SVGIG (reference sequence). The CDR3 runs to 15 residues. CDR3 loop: CAWSVSGGALETQYF. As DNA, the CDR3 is TGTGCCTGGAGTGTTAGCGGGGGGGCGCTGGAGACCCAGTACTTC.

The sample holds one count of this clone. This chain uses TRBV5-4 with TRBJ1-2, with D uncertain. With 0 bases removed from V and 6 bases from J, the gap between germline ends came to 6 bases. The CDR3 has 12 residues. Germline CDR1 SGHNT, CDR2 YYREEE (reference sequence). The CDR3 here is CASSLAGNGYTF. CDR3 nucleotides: TGTGCCAGCAGCTTGGCGGGGAATGGCTACACCTTC. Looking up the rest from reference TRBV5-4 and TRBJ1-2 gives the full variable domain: ETGVTQSPTHLIKTRGQQVTLRCSSQSGHNTVSWYQQALGQGPQFIFQYYREEENGRGNFPPRFSGLQFPNYSSELNVNALELDDSALYLCASSLAGNGYTFGSGTRLTVV.

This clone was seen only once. This chain's CDR3 is CASSKGRGQDYGYTF. The CDR3 bases are TGTGCCAGCAGCAAAGGGAGGGGTCAGGACTATGGCTACACCTTC. The V and J genes are TRBV21-1 and TRBJ1-2. TRBV21-1 is listed as a pseudogene. This CDR3 spans 15 amino acids.

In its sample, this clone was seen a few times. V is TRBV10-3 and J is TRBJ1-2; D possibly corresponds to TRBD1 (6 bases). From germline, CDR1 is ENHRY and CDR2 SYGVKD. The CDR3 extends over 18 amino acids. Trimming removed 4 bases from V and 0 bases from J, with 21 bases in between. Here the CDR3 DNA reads TGTGCCATCAGTGGGACAGCGATACCGATGTTAGCTAACTATGGCTACACCTTC. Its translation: CAISGTAIPMLANYGYTF.

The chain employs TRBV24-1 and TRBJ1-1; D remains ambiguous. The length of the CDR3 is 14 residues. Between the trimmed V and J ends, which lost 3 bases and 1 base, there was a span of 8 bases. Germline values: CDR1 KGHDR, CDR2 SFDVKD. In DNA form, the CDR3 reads TGTGCCACCAGTGATCCGGGATCGAACACTGAAGCTTTCTTT. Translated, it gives CATSDPGSNTEAFF.

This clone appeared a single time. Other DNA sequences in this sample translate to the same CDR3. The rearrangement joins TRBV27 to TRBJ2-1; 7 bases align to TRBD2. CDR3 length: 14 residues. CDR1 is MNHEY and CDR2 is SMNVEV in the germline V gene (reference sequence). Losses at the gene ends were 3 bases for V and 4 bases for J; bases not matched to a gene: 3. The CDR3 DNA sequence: TGTGCCAGCAGTTTGGGGGGGGTATACAATGAGCAGTTCTTC. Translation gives CASSLGGVYNEQFF.

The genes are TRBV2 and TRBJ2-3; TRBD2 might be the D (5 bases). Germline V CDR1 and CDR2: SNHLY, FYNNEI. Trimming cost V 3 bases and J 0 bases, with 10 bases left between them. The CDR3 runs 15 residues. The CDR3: CASSDSGFSTDTQYF. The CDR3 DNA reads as TGTGCCAGCAGTGATTCGGGATTTAGCACAGATACGCAGTATTTT.

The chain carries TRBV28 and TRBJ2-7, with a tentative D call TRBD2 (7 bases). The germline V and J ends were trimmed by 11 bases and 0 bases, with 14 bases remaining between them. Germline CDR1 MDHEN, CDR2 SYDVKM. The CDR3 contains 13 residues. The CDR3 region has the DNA TGTGCCCACCGGGGGGCCTCCTCCTACGAGCAGTACTTC. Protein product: CAHRGASSYEQYF.

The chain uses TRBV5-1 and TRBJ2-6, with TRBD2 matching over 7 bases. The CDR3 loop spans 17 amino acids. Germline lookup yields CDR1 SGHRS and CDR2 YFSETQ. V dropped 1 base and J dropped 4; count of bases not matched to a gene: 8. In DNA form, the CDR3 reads TGCGCCAGCAGCTTGTCATCGGGGGGATCAGGGGCCAACGTCCTGACTTTC. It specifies CASSLSSGGSGANVLTF.

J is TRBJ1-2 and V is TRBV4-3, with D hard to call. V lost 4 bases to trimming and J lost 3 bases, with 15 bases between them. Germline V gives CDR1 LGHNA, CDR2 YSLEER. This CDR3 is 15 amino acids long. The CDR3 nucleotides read TGCGCCAGCAGCCTACGGACTCCCGGGGACTATGGCTACACCTTC. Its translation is CASSLRTPGDYGYTF.